This TCR beta chain came from a study of early T cells in non-severe SARS-CoV-2 infection (dated by TCRdb to the early 2020s). Some background on the complete study: Because TCR sequencing was done on bulk RNA from unsorted whole blood, the alpha and beta chains could not be paired.

Results and caveats for the whole study, not just this receptor: VDJdb matching was skewed toward anti-spike CD8 responses and likely underestimated virus-specific expansions, missing private and CD4 specificities.

This clonotype was observed a few times. The antigen this receptor binds is unknown. Qualities for individual bases were not recorded, and no much larger clone is one base off. The study was a case-control design nested within a healthcare worker cohort in London, UK, with weekly nasopharyngeal swab PCR tests and blood sampling. Healthcare workers were recruited during the week of the UK lockdown, between 23 and 31 March 2020, and followed weekly for up to 16 weeks. There are 13 amino acids in the CDR3, from cysteine to phenylalanine inclusive. Only the CDR3 DNA is retained, 39 bases long and in frame from the first base. V gives up 7 bases and J gives up 0 bases, and the segment between their germline ends measures 7 bases. CDR1 MNHNS and CDR2 SASEGT are derived from the germline V gene. Libraries were made using 5' RACE. Sequencer: NextSeq 500. The TCR library protocol attached unique molecular identifiers to individual cDNA molecules to correct for sequencing error and PCR bias. TCR alpha and beta chains were both sequenced, and the abundances of alpha and beta sequences in each sample were closely correlated with each other. The authors processed their data as follows. Decombinator V4 was used to perform V gene, J gene and CDR3 annotation of TCR sequences. Expanded TCRs were defined as changing significantly between any two time points under a Poisson model with p below 0.0001. TCR abundances were normalised to the total number of TCRs sequenced in each sample and reported as counts per million. TRAV1-2 paired with TRAJ12, TRAJ20 or TRAJ33 defined MAIT TCRs, while TRAV10 paired with TRAJ18 defined iNKT TCRs. VDJdb, accessed on 1 November 2021, was searched for TCRs annotated for CMV, EBV and SARS-CoV-2, and TCRs annotated for more than one antigen were excluded. In TCRdb, the public reads were trimmed at Q25 with fastp and aligned with MiXCR, with productive beta chains retained. Each CDR3 protein gets just one entry, which takes the most common genes and DNA from the rows behind it. Here the V and J calls rest on TCRdb's processing, not on the authors' analysis. The sample data list 70,000 or so distinct CDR3 sequences, and around 4.2% of these were observed just once. 3.5% to 4% of the sample belongs to the ten largest clones.

The starting material was whole blood, obtained at baseline. The receptor chain draws on TRBV6-1 and TRBJ2-1, with the identity of the D gene unclear. The receptor's source is an adult who was a healthcare worker with PCR-confirmed SARS-CoV-2 infection or an uninfected control (not recorded which). The donor label of this sample is uncertain. CDR3 protein: CASKERSYNEQFF. The DNA sequence reads TGTGCCAGCAAGGAGCGCTCCTACAATGAGCAGTTCTTC.